These 2 T cell receptor beta chains came from one sample sequenced in a study of identical twins. TCRdb re-called the 5' RACE reads through MiXCR, storing one row per CDR3 protein. The sample lists 200,000 to 250,000 distinct CDR3 sequences, 5.5% to 8% occurring once. These data also formed part of another study, on yellow fever vaccine responses in identical twins.

Source material: memory (CD45RO+) T cells sorted from blood. Receptors were obtained from a woman aged 18-29 years in good health.

This clonotype was seen repeatedly, ten times or more. The chain links TRBV20-1 to TRBJ1-1; perhaps TRBD1 as D (6 bases). Per germline, CDR1 DFQATT and CDR2 SNEGSKA (reference sequence). Trimming pared 6 bases from V and 2 bases from J, leaving 28 bases between. This CDR3 has 18 amino acids. For the CDR3, the DNA is TGCAGTGCCTCTTCTCTACAGGGTTCCAAAAGCCCTAACACTGAAGCTTTCTTT. It specifies CSASSLQGSKSPNTEAFF.

This clonotype was counted many times. The chain combines TRBV6-4 with TRBJ2-1; D is ambiguous. Deletions cut 3 bases from V and 0 bases from J, with 12 bases between. The CDR3 contains 16 residues. Germline V gene sequence: CDR1 MRHNA, CDR2 SNTAGT. Here the CDR3 reads CASSEAGSSSYNEQFF. The CDR3 nucleotides read TGTGCCAGCAGTGAAGCAGGCTCTAGCTCCTACAATGAGCAGTTCTTC.